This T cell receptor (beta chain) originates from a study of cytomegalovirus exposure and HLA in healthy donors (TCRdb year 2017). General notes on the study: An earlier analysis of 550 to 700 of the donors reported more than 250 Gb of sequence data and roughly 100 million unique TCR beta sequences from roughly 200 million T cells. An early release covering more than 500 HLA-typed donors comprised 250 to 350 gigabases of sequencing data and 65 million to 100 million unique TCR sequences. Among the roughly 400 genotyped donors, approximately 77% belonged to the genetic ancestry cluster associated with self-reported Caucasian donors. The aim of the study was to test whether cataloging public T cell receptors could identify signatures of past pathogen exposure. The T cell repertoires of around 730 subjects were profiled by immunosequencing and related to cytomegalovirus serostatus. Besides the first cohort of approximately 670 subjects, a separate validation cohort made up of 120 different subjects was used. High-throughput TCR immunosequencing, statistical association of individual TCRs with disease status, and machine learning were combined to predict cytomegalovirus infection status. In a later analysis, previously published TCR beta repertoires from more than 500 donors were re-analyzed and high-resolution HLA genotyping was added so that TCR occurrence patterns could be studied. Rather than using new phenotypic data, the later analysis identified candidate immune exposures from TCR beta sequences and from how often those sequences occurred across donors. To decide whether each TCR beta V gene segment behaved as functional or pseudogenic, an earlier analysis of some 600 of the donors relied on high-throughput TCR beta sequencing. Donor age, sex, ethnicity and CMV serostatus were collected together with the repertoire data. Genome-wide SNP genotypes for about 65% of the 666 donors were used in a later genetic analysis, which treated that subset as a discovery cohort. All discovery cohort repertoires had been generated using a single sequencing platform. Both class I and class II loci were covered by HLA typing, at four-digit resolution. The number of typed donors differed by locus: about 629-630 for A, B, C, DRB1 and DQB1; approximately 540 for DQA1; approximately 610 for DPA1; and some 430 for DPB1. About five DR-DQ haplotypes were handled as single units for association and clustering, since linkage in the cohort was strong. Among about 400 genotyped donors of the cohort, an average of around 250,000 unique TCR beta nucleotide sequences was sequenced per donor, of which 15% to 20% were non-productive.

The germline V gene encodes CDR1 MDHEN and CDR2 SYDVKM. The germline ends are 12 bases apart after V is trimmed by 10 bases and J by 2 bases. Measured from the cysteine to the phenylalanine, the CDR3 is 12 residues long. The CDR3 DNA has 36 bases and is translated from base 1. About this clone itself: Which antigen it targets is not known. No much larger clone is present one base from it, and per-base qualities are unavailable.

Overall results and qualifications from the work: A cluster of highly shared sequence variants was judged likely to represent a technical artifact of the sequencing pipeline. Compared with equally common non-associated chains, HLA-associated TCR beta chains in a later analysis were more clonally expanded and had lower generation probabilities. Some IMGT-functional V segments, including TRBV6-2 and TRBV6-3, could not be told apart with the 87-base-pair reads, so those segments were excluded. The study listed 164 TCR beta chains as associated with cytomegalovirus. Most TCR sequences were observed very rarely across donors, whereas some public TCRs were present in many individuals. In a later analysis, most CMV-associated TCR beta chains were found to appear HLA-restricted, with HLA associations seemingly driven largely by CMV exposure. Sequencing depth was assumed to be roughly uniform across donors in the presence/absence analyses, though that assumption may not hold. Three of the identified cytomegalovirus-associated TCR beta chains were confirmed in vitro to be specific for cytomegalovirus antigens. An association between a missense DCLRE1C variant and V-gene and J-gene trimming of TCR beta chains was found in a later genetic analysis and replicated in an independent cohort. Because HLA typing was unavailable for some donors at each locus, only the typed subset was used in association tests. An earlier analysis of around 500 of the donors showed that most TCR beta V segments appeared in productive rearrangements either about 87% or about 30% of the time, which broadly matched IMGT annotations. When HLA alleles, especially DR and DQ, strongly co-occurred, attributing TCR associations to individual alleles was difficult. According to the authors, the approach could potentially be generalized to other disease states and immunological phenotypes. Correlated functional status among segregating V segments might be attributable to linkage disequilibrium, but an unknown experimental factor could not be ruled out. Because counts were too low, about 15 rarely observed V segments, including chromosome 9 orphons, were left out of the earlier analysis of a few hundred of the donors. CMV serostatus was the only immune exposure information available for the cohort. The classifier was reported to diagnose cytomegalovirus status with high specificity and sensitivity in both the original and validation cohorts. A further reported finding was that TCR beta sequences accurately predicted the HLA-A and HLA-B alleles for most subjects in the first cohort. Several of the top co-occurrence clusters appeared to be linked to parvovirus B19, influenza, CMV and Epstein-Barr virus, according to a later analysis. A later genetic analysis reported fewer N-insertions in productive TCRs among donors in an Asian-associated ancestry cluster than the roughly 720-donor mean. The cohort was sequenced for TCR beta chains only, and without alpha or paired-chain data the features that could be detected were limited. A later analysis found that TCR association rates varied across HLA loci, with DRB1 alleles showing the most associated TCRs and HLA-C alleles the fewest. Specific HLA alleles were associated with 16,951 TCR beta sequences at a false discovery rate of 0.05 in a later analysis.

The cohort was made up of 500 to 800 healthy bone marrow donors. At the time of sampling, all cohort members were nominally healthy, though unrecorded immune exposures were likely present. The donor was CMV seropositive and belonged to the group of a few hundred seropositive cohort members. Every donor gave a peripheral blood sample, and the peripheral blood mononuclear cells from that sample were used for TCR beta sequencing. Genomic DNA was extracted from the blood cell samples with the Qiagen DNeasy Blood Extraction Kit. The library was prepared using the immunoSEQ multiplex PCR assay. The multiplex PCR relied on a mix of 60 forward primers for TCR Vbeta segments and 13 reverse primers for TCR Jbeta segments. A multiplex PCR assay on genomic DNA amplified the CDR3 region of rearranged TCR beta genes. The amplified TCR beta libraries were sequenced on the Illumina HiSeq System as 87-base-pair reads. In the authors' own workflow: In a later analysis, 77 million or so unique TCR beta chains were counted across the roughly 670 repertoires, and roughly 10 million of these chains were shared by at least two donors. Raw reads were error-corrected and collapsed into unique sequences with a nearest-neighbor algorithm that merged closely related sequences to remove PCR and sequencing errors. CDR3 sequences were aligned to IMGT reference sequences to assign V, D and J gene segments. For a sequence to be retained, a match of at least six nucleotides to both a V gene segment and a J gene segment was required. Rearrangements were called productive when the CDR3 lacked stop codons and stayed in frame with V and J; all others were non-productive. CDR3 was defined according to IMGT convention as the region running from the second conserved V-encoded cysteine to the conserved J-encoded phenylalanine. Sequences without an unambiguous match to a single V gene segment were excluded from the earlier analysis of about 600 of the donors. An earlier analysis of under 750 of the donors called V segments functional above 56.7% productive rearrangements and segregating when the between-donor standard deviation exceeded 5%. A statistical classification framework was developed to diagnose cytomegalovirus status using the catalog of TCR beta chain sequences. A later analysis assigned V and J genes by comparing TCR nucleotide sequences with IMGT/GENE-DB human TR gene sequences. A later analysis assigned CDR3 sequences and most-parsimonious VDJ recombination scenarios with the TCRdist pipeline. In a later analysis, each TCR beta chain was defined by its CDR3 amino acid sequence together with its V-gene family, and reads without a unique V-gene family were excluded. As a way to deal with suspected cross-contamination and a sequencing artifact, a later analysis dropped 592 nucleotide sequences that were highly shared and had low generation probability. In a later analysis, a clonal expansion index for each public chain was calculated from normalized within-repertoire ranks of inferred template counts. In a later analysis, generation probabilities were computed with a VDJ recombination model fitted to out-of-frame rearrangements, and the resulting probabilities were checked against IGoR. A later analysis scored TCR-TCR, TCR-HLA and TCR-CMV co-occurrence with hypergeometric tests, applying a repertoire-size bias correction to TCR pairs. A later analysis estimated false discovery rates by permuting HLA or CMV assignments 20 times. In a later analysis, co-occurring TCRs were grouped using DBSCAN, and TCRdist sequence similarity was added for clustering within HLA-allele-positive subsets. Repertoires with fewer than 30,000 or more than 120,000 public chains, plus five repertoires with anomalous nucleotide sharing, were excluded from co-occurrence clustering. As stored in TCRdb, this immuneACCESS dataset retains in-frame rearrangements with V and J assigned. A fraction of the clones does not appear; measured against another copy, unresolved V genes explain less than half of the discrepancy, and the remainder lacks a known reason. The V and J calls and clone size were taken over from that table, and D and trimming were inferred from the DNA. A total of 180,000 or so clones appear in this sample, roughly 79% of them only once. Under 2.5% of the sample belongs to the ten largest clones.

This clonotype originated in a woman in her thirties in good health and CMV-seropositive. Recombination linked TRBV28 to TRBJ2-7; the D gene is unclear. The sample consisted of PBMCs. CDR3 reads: CATLSPPYEQYF. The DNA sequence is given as TGTGCCACTCTCTCCCCCCCCTACGAGCAGTACTTC.